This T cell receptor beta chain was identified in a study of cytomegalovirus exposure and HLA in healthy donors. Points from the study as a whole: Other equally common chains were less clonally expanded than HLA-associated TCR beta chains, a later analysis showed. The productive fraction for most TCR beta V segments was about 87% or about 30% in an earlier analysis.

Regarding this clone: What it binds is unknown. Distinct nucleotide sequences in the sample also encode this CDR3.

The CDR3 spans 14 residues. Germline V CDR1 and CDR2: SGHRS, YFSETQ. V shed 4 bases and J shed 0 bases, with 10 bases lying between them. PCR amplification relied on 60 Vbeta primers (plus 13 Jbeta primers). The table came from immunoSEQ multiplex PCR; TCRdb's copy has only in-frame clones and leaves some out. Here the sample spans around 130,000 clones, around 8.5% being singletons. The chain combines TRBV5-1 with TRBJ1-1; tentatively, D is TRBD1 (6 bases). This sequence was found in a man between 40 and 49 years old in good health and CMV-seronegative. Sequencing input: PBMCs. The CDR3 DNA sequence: TGCGCCAGCAGCAGGACAGCCCTGAACACTGAAGCTTTCTTT. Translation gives CASSRTALNTEAFF. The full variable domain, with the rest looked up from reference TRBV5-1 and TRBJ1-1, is KAGVTQTPRYLIKTRGQQVTLSCSPISGHRSVSWYQQTPGQGLQFLFEYFSETQRNKGNFPGRFSGRQFSNSRSEMNVSTLELGDSALYLCASSRTALNTEAFFGQGTRLTVV.